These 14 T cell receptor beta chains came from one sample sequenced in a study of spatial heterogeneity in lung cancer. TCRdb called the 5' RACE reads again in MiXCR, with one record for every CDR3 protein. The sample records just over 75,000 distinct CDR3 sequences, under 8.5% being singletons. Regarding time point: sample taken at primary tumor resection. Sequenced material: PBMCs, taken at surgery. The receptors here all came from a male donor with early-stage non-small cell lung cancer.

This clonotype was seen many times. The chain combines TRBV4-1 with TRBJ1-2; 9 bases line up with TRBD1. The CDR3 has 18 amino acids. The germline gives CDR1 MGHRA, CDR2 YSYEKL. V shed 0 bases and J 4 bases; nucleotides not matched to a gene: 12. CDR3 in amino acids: CASSQDMGQGARFYGYTF. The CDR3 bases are TGCGCCAGCAGCCAAGATATGGGACAGGGAGCCCGCTTCTATGGCTACACCTTC.

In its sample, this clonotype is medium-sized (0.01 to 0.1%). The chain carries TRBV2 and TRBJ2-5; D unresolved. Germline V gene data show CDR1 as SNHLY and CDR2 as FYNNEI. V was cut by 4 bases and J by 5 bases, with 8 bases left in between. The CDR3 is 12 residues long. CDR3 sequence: CASSGMGETQYF. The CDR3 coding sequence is TGTGCCAGCAGTGGTATGGGGGAGACCCAGTACTTC.

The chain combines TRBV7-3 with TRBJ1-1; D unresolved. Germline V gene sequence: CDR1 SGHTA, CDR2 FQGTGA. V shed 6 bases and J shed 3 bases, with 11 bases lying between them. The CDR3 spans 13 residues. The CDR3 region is CASSLNDDTEAFF. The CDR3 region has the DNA TGTGCCAGCAGTCTAAATGACGACACTGAAGCTTTCTTT.

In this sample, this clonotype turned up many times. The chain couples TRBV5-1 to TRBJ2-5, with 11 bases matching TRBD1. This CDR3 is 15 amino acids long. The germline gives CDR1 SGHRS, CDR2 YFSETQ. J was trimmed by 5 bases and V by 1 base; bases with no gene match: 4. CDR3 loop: CASSLRTGGSETQYF. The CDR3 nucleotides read TGCGCCAGCAGCTTGAGGACAGGGGGCTCTGAGACCCAGTACTTC.

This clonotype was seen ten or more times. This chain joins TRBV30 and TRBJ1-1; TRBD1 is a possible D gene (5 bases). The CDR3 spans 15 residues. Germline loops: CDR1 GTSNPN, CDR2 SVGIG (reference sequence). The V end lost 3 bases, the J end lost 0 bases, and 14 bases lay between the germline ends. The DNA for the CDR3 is TGTGCCTGGAGCCCCGGGGGTCTTATGAACACTGAAGCTTTCTTT. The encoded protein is CAWSPGGLMNTEAFF.

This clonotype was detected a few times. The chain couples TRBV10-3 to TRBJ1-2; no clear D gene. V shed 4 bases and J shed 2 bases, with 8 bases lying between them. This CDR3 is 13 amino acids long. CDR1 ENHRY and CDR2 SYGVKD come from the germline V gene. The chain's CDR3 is CAISGTANYGYTF. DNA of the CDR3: TGTGCCATCAGTGGTACAGCCAACTATGGCTACACCTTC.

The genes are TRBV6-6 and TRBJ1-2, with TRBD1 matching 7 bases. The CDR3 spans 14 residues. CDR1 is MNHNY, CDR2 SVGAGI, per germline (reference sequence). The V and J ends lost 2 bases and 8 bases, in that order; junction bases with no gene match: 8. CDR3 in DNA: TGTGCCAGCAGTTACGAAGGGGGCGAAGGGGGCTACACCTTC. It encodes CASSYEGGEGGYTF.

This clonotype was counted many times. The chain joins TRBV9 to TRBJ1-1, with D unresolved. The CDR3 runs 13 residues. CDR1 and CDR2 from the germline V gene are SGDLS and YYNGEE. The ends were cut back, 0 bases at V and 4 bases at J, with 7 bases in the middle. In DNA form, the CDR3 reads TGTGCCAGCAGCGTAGGTTCAAGCACTGAAGCTTTCTTT. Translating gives CASSVGSSTEAFF.

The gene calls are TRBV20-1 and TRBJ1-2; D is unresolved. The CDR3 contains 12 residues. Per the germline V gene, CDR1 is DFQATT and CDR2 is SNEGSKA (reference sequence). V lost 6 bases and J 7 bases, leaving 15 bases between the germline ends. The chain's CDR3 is CSARIGVAGYTF. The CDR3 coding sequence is TGCAGTGCCCGAATCGGGGTTGCTGGCTACACCTTC.

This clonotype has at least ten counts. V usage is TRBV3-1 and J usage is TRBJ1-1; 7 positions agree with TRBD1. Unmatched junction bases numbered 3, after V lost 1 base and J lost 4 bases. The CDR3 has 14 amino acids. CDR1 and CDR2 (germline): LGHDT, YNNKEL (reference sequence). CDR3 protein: CASSQGDRLTEAFF. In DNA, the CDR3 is TGTGCCAGCAGCCAAGGGGACAGACTCACTGAAGCTTTCTTT.

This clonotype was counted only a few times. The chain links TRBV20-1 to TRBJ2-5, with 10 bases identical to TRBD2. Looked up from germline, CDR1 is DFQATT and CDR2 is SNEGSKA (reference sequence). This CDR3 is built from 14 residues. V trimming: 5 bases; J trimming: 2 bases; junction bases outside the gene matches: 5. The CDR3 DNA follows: TGCAGTGCTCTTTCTAGCGGGAGTCAAGAGACCCAGTACTTC. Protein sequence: CSALSSGSQETQYF.

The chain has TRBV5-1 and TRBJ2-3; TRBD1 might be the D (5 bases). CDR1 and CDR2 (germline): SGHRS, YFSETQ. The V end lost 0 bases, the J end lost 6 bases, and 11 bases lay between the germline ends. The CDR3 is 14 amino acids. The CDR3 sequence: CASSLGGFVDTQYF. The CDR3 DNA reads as TGCGCCAGCAGCTTGGGGGGCTTCGTGGATACGCAGTATTTT. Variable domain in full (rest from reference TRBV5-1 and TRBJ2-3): KAGVTQTPRYLIKTRGQQVTLSCSPISGHRSVSWYQQTPGQGLQFLFEYFSETQRNKGNFPGRFSGRQFSNSRSEMNVSTLELGDSALYLCASSLGGFVDTQYFGPGTRLTVL.

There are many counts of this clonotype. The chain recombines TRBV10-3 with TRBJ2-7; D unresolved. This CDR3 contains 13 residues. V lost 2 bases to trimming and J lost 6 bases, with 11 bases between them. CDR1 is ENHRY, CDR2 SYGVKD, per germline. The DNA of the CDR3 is TGTGCCATCAGTGAGGACCGCCCGGGCGAGCAGTACTTC. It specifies CAISEDRPGEQYF.

The CDR3 DNA reads TGTGCCAGCAGTTTAAAACGGAGGGGTAAGGAGACCCAGTACTTC. It encodes CASSLKRRGKETQYF. The chain recombines TRBV28 with TRBJ2-5; a weak D match, TRBD2 (6 bases). CDR3 length: 15 amino acids. Trimming shortened V by 2 bases and J by 5 bases, and 15 bases separated the two germline ends. Per the germline V gene, CDR1 is MDHEN and CDR2 is SYDVKM. The entire variable domain, with the rest obtained from reference TRBV28 and TRBJ2-5, is as follows: DVKVTQSSRYLVKRTGEKVFLECVQDMDHENMFWYRQDPGLGLRLIYFSYDVKMKEKGDIPEGYSVSREKKERFSLILESASTNQTSMYLCASSLKRRGKETQYFGPGTRLLVL.